This entry concerns a single T cell receptor (beta chain). Its antigen is unidentified. The sample comes from a study of graft-versus-host responses after intestinal transplantation. Trimming stripped 5 bases from V and 4 bases from J, with 15 bases between. CDR1 and CDR2 (germline): LNHNV, YYDKDF (reference sequence). The CDR3 contains 14 residues. Study findings and constraints: Allograft clonal ratios (graft-versus-host to host-versus-graft) were high in patients who had graft-donor T cell macrochimerism.

Assay: immunoSEQ multiplex PCR; the TCRdb copy retains only in-frame clones and omits some. This sample has tens of thousands of clones, with about four fifths found just once. The source was unstimulated CD8+ T cells sorted from spleen or lymph node cells, collected before intestinal transplant. This receptor was obtained from a human donor who received an intestinal transplant. The chain links TRBV15 to TRBJ2-7, with TRBD2 as a possible D gene (6 bases). The CDR3 bases are TGTGCCACCAGCCCCCGTTGGGGGGAGTACGAGCAGTACTTC. Encoded protein: CATSPRWGEYEQYF.